Described below is a single TCR beta chain sequence and its context. This sample was included in a study of control samples from healthy donors and cancer patients. This CDR3 is built from 17 residues. V lost 2 bases and J lost 0; bases outside the gene matches: 9. Per germline, CDR1 SGHTS and CDR2 YDEGEE. Generated by immunoSEQ multiplex PCR, the TCRdb table keeps only in-frame clones and is missing some. The sample has about 150,000 clones; 88% are singletons. The sample taken for sequencing was blood. V gene TRBV5-8 combines with J gene TRBJ2-5; TRBD2 agrees at 8 bases. The receptor was isolated from a man in his late teens or twenties in good health. The DNA for the CDR3 is TGTGCCAGCAGCTTTTCCGATAGCGGGGAGTACCAAGAGACCCAGTACTTC. It yields the protein CASSFSDSGEYQETQYF.